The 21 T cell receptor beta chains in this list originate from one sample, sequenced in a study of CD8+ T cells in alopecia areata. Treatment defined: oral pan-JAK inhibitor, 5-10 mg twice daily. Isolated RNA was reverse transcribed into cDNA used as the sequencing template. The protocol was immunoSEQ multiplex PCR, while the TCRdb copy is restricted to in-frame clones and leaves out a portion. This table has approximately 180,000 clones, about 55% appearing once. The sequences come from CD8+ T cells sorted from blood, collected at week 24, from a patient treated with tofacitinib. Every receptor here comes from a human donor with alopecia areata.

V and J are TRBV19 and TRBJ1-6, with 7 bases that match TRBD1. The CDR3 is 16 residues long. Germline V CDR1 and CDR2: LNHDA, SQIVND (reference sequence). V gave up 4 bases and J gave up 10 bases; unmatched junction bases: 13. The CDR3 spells CASSRAFRGMGSPLHF. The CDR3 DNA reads TGTGCCAGTAGTAGAGCCTTCAGGGGGATGGGATCACCCCTCCACTTT.

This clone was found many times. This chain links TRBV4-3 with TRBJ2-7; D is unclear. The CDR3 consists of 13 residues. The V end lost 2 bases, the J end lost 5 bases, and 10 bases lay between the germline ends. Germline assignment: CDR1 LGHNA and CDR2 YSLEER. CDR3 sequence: CASSQSLANEQYF. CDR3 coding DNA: TGCGCCAGCAGCCAATCCTTGGCGAACGAGCAGTACTTC.

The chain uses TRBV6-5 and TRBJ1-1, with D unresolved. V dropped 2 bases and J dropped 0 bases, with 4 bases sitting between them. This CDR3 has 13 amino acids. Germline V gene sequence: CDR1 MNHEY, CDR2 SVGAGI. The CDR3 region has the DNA TGTGCCAGCAGTTACCAGATGAACACTGAAGCTTTCTTT. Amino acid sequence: CASSYQMNTEAFF.

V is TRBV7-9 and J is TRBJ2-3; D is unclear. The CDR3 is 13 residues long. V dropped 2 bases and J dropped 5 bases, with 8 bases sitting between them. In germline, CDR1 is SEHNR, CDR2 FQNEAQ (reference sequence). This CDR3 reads CASSLPLEDTQYF. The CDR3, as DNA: TGTGCCAGCAGCTTACCACTTGAAGATACGCAGTATTTT.

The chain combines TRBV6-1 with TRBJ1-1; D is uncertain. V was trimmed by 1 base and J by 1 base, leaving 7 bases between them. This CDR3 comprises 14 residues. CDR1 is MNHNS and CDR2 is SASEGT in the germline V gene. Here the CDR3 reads CASSEVRENTEAFF. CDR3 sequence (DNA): TGTGCCAGCAGTGAAGTACGGGAGAACACTGAAGCTTTCTTT.

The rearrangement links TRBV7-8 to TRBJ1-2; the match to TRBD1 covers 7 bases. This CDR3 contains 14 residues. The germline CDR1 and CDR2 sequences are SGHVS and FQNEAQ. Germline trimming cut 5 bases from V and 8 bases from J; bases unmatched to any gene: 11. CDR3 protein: CASSPGEGAGGYTF. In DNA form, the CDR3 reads TGTGCCAGCAGCCCAGGGGAGGGGGCTGGAGGCTACACCTTC.

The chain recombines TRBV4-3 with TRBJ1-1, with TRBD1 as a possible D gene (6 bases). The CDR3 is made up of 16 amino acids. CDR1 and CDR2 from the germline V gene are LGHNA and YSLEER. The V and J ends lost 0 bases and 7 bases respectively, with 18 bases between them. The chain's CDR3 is CASSQDRRGALREAFF. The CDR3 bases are TGCGCCAGCAGCCAAGACCGCCGGGGGGCCCTACGTGAAGCTTTCTTT.

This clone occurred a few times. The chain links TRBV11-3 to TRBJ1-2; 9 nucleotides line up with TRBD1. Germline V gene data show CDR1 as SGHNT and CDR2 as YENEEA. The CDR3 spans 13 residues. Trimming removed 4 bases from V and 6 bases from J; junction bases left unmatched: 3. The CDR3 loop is CASSSGQGHGYTF. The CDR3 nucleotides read TGTGCCAGCAGCTCGGGACAGGGCCATGGCTACACCTTC.

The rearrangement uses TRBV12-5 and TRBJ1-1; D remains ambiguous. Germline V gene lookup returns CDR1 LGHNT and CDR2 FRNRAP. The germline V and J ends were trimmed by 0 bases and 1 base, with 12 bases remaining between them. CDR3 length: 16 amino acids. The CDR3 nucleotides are TGTGCTAGTGGTTTGGTGGTCGGGCAGCAGAACACTGAAGCTTTCTTT. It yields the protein CASGLVVGQQNTEAFF.

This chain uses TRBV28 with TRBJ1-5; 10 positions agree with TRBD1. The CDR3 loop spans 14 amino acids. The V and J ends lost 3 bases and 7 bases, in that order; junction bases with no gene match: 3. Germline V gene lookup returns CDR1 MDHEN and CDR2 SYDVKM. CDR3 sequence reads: CASSLGTGAQPQHF. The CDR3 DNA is TGTGCCAGCAGTTTGGGGACAGGGGCCCAGCCCCAGCATTTT.

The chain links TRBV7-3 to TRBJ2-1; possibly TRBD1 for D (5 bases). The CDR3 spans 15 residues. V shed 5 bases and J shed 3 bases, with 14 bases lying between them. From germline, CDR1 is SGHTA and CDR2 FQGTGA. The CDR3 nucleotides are TGTGCCAGCAGCATAGGGGTGGGAAACTACAATGAGCAGTTCTTC. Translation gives CASSIGVGNYNEQFF.

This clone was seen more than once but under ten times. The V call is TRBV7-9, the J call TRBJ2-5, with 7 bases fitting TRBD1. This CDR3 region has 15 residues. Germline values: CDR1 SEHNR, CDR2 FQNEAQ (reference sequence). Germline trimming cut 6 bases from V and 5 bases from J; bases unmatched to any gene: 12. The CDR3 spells CASRPDRDPEETQYF. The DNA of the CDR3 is TGTGCCAGCAGACCCGACAGGGACCCGGAGGAGACCCAGTACTTC.

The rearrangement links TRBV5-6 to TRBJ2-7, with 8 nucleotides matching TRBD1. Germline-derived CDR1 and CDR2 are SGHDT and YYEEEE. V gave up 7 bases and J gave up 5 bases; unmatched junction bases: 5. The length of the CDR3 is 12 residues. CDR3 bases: TGTGCCAGCGGCTCAGGGGGCCACGAGCAGTACTTC. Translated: CASGSGGHEQYF. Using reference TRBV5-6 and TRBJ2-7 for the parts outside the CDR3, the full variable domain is DAGVTQSPTHLIKTRGQQVTLRCSPKSGHDTVSWYQQALGQGPQFIFQYYEEEERQRGNFPDRFSGHQFPNYSSELNVNALLLGDSALYLCASGSGGHEQYFGPGTRLTVT.

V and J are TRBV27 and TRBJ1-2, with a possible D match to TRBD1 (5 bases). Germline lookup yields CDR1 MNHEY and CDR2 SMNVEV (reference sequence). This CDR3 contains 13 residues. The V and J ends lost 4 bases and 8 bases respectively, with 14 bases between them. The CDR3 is CASSSTGTRGYTF. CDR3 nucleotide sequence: TGTGCCAGCAGTTCGACCGGGACCAGAGGCTACACCTTC.

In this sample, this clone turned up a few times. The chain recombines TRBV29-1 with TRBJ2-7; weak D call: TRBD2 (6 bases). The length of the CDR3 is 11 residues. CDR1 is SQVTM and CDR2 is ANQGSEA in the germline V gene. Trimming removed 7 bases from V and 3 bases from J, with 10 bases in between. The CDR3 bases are TGCAGCGGGGGGGACGACTACGAGCAGTACTTC. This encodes CSGGDDYEQYF.

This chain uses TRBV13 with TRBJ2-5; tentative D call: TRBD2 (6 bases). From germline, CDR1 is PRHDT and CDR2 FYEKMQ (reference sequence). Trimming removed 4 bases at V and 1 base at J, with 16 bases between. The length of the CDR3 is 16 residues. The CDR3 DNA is TGTGCCAGCAGCTCTCTGGGTAGCGGACTCCAAGAGACCCAGTACTTC. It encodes CASSSLGSGLQETQYF.

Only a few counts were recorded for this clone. DNA for the CDR3: TGCAGCGTTGAAGCGTACGAGAAAAACATTCAGTACTTC. This translates into CSVEAYEKNIQYF. The gene calls are TRBV29-1 and TRBJ2-4; D is unclear. Germline V gives CDR1 SQVTM, CDR2 ANQGSEA. The CDR3 runs to 13 residues. The V end lost 1 base, the J end lost 4 bases, and 8 bases lay between the germline ends.

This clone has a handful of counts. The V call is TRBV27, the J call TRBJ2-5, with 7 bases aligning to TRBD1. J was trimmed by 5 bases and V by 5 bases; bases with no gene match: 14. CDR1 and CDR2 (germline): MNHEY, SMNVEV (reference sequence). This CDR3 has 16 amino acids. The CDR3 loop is CASSLTFEGAQETQYF. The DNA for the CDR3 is TGTGCCAGCAGTCTCACCTTTGAGGGGGCCCAGGAGACCCAGTACTTC.

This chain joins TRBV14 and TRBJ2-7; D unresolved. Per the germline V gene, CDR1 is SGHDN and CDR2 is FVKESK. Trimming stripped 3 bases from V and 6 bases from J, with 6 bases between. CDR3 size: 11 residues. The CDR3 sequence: CASSQGGEQYF. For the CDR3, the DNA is TGTGCCAGCAGCCAGGGCGGCGAGCAGTACTTC.

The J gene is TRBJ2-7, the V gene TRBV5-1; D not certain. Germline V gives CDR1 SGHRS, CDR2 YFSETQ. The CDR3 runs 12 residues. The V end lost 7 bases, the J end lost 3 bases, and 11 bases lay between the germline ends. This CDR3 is CASFDTNYEQYF. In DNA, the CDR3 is TGCGCCAGCTTCGACACAAACTACGAGCAGTACTTC.

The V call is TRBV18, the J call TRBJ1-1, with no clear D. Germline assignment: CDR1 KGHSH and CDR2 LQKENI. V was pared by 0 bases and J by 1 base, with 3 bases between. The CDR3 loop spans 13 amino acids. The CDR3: CASSPPGNTEAFF. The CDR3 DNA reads TGTGCCAGCTCACCACCGGGGAACACTGAAGCTTTCTTT. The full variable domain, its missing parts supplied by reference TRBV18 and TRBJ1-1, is NAGVMQNPRHLVRRRGQEARLRCSPMKGHSHVYWYRQLPEEGLKFMVYLQKENIIDESGMPKERFSAEFPKEGPSILRIQQVVRGDSAAYFCASSPPGNTEAFFGQGTRLTVV.